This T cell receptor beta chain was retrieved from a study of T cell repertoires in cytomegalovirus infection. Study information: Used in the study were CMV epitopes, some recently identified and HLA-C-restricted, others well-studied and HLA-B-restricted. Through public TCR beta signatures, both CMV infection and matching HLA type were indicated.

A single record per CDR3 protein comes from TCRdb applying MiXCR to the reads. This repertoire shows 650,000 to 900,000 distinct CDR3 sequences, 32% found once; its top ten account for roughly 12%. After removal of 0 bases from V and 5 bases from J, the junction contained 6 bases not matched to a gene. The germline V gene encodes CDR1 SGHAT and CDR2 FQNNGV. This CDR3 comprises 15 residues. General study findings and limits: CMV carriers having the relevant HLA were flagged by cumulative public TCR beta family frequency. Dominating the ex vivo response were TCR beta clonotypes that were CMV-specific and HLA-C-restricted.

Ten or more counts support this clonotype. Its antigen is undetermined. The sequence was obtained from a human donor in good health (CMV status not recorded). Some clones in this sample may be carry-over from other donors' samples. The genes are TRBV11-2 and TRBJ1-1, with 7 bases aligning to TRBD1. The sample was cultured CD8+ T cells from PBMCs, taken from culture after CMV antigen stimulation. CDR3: CASSLEAGGMTEAFF. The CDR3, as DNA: TGTGCCAGCAGCTTAGAAGCAGGGGGAATGACTGAAGCTTTCTTT.